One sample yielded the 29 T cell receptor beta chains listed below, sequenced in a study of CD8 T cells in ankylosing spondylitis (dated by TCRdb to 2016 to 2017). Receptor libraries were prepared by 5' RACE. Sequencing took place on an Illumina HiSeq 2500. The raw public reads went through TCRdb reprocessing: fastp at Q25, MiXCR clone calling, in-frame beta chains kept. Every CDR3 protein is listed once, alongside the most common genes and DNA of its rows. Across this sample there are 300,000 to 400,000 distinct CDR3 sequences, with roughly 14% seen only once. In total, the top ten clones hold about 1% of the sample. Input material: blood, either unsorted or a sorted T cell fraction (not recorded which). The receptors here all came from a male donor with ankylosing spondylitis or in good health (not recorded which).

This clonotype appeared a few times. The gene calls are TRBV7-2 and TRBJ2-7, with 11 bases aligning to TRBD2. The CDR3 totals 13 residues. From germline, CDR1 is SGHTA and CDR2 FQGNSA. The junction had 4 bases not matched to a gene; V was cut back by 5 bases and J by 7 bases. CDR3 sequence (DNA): TGTGCCAGCAGCCAAAGACTAGCGGGGGAGCAGTACTTC. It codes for CASSQRLAGEQYF.

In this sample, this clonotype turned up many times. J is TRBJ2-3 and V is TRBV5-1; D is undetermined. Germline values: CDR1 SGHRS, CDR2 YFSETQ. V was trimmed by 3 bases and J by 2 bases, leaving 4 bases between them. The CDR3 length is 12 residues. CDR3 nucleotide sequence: TGCGCCAGCAGCTACACCACAGATACGCAGTATTTT. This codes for CASSYTTDTQYF.

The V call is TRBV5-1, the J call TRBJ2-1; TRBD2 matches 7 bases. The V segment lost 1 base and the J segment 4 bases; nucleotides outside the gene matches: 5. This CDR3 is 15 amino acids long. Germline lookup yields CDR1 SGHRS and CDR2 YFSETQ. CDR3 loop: CASSLPGGSYNEQFF. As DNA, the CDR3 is TGCGCCAGCAGCTTGCCGGGGGGATCTTACAATGAGCAGTTCTTC.

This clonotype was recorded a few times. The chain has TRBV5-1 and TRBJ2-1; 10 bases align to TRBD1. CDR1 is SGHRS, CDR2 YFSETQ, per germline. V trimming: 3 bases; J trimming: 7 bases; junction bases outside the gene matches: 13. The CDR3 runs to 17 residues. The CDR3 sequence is CASSWGTGTGAGNEQFF. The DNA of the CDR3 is TGCGCCAGCAGCTGGGGAACCGGGACAGGGGCGGGGAATGAGCAGTTCTTC.

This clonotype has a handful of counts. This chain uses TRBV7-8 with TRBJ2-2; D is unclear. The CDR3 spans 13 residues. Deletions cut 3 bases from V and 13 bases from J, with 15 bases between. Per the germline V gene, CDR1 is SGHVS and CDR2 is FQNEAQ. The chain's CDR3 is CASSFNEKLGLFF. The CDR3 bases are TGTGCCAGCAGCTTTAATGAAAAGTTAGGGCTGTTTTTT.

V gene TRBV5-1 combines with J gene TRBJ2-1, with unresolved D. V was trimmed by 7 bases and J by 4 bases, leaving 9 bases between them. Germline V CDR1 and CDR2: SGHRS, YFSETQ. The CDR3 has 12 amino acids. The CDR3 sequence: CASLDGYNEQFF. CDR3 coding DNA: TGCGCCAGCCTCGACGGTTACAATGAGCAGTTCTTC.

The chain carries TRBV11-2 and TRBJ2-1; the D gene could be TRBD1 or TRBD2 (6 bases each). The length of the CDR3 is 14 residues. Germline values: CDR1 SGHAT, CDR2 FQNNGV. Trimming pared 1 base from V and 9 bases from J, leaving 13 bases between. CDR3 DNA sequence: TGTGCCAGCAGCTTAGCCGGGGGCGGAACTGAGCAGTTCTTC. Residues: CASSLAGGGTEQFF. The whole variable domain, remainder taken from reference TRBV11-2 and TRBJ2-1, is EAGVAQSPRYKIIEKRQSVAFWCNPISGHATLYWYQQILGQGPKLLIQFQNNGVVDDSQLPKDRFSAERLKGVDSTLKIQPAKLEDSAVYLCASSLAGGGTEQFFGPGTRLTVL.

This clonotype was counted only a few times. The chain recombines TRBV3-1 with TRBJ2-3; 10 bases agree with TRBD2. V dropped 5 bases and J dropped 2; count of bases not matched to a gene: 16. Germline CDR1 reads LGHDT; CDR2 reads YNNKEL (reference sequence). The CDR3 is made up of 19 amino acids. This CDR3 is CASSFARTSGTYPTDTQYF. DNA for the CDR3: TGTGCCAGCAGCTTCGCAAGGACTAGCGGTACCTACCCCACAGATACGCAGTATTTT.

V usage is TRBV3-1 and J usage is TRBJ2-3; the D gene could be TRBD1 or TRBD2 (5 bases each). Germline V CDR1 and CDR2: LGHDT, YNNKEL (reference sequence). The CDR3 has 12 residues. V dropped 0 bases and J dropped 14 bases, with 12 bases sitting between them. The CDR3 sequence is CASSQDEKGRYF. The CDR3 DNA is TGTGCCAGCAGCCAAGATGAGAAGGGGAGGTATTTT.

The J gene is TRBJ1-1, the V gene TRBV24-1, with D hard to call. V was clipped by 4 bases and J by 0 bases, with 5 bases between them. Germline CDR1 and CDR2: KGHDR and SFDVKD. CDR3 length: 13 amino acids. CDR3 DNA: TGTGCCACCAGTGACAGCCTGAACACTGAAGCTTTCTTT. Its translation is CATSDSLNTEAFF.

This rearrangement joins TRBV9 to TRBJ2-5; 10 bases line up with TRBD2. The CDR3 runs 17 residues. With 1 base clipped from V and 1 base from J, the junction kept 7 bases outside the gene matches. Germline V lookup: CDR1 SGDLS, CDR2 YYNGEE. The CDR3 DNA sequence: TGTGCCAGCAGCGTATCGGTAGCGGGGGGACTCCAAGAGACCCAGTACTTC. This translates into CASSVSVAGGLQETQYF.

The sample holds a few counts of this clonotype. Here the CDR3 DNA reads TGTGCCAGCAGCCGCCCCGGGACTCGCCTCAGCGGCGAGCAGTTCTTC. It yields the protein CASSRPGTRLSGEQFF. V usage is TRBV11-2 and J usage is TRBJ2-1; D might be TRBD2 (6 bases). Germline V CDR1 and CDR2: SGHAT, FQNNGV. Trimming stripped 5 bases from V and 10 bases from J, with 24 bases between. The CDR3 loop spans 16 amino acids. The complete variable domain, with remaining parts taken from reference TRBV11-2 and TRBJ2-1, reads EAGVAQSPRYKIIEKRQSVAFWCNPISGHATLYWYQQILGQGPKLLIQFQNNGVVDDSQLPKDRFSAERLKGVDSTLKIQPAKLEDSAVYLCASSRPGTRLSGEQFFGPGTRLTVL.

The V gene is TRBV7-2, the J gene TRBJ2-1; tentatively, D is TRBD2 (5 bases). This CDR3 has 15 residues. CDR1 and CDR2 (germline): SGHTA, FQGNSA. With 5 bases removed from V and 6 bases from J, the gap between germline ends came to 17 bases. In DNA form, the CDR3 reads TGTGCCAGCAGCGCCCTAGGGAGCCCGGGCAATGAGCAGTTCTTC. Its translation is CASSALGSPGNEQFF.

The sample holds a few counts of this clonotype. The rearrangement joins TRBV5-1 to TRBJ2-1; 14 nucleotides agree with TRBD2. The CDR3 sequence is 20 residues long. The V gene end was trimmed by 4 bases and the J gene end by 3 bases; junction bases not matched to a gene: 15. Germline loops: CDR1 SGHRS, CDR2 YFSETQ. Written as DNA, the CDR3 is TGCGCCAGCAGCCCGACAAGACTAGCGGGAGGGCCGTCGGTCTACAATGAGCAGTTCTTC. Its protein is CASSPTRLAGGPSVYNEQFF.

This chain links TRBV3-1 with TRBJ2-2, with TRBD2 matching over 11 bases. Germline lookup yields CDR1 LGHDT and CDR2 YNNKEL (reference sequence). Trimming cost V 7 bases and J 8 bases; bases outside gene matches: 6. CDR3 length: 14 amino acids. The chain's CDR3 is CASTGTSGQGELFF. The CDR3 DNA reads TGTGCCAGCACGGGGACTAGCGGTCAGGGGGAGCTGTTTTTT.

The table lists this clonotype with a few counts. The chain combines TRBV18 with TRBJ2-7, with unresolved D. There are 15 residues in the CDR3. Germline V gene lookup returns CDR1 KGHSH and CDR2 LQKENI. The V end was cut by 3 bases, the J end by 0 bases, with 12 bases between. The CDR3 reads CASSPGVRTSYEQYF. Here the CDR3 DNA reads TGTGCCAGCTCACCTGGTGTCAGGACCTCCTACGAGCAGTACTTC.

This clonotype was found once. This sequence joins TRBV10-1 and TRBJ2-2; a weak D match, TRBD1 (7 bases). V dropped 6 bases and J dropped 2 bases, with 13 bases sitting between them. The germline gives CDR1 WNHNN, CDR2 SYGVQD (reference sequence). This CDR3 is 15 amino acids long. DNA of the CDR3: TGCGCCAGCAGGCGGGACAGCCGAAACACCGGGGAGCTGTTTTTT. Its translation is CASRRDSRNTGELFF.

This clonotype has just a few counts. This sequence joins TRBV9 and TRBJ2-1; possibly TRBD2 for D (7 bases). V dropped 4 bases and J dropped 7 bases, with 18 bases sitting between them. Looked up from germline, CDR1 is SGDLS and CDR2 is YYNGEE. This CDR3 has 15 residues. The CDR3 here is CASSPRGGAGNEQFF. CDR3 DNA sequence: TGTGCCAGCAGCCCGAGGGGGGGCGCTGGGAATGAGCAGTTCTTC. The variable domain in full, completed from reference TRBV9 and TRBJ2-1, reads DSGVTQTPKHLITATGQRVTLRCSPRSGDLSVYWYQQSLDQGLQFLIQYYNGEERAKGNILERFSAQQFPDLHSELNLSSLELGDSALYFCASSPRGGAGNEQFFGPGTRLTVL.

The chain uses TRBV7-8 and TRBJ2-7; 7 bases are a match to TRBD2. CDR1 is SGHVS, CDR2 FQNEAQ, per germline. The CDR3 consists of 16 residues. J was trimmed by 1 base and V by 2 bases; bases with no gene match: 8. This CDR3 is CASSLWGGSSSYEQYF. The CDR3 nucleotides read TGTGCCAGCAGCTTATGGGGGGGTAGTAGTTCCTACGAGCAGTACTTC.

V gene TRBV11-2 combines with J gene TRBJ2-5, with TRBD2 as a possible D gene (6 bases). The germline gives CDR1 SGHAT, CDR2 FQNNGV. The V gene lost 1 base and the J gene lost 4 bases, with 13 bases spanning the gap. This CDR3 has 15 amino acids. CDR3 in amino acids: CASSLVAVGGETQYF. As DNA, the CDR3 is TGTGCCAGCAGCTTAGTAGCGGTGGGGGGAGAGACCCAGTACTTC.

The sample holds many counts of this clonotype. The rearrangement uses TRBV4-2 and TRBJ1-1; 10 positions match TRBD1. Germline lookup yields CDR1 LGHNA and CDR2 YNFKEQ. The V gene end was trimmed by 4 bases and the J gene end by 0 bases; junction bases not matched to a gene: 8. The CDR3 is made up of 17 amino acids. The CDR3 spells CASSPGGQGSLNTEAFF. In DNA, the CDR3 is TGTGCCAGCAGCCCTGGGGGACAGGGGTCCCTGAACACTGAAGCTTTCTTT.

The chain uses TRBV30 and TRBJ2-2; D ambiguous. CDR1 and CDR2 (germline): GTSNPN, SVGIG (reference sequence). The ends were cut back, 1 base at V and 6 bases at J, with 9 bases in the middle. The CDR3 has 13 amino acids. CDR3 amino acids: CAWSGIKPGELFF. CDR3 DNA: TGTGCCTGGAGTGGTATAAAGCCCGGGGAGCTGTTTTTT.

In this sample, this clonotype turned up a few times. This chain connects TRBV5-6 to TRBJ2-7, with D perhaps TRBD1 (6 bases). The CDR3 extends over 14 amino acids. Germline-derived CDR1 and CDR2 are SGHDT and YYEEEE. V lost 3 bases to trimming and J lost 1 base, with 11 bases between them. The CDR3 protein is CASSSYRVSYEQYF. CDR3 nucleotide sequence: TGTGCCAGCAGCTCATACAGGGTATCCTACGAGCAGTACTTC. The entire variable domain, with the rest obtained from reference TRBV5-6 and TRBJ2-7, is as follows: DAGVTQSPTHLIKTRGQQVTLRCSPKSGHDTVSWYQQALGQGPQFIFQYYEEEERQRGNFPDRFSGHQFPNYSSELNVNALLLGDSALYLCASSSYRVSYEQYFGPGTRLTVT.

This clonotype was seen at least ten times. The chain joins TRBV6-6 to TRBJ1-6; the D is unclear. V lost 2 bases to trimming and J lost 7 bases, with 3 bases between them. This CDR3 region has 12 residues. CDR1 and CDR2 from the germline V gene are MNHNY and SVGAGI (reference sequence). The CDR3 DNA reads TGTGCCAGCAGTTACGGGAATTCACCCCTCCACTTT. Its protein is CASSYGNSPLHF.

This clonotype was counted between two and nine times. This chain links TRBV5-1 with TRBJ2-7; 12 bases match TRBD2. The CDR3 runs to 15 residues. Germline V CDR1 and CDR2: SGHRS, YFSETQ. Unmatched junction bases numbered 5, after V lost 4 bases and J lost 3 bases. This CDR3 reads CASSTGLAGLYEQYF. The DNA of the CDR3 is TGCGCCAGCAGCACAGGACTAGCGGGACTCTACGAGCAGTACTTC.

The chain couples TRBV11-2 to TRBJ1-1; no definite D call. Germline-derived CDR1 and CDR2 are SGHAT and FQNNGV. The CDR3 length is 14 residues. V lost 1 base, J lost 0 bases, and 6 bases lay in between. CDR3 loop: CASSLADMNTEAFF. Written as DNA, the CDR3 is TGTGCCAGCAGCTTAGCAGATATGAACACTGAAGCTTTCTTT.

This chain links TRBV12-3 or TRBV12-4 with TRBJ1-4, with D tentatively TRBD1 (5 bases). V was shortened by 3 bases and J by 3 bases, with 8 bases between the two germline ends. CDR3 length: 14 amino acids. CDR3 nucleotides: TGTGCCAGCAGTTTCAGGGTGGCTAATGAAAAACTGTTTTTT. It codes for CASSFRVANEKLFF.

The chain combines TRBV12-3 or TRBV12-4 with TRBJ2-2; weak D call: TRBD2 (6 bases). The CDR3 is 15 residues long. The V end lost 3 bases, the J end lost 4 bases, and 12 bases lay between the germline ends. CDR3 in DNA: TGTGCCAGCAGTTTCGTTTCGGGGGTCACCGGGGAGCTGTTTTTT. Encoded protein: CASSFVSGVTGELFF.

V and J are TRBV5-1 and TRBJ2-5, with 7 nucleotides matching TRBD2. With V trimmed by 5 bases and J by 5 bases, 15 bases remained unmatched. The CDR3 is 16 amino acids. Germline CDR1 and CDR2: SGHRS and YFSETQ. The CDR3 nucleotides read TGCGCCAGCAGTCCAGGAGCGGGGTATGAGGGGGAGACCCAGTACTTC. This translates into CASSPGAGYEGETQYF.